The 9 T cell receptor beta chains given below trace back to one sample, sequenced in a study of regulatory T cells in long-lasting Graves disease. This sample's time point: persistent/refractory GD, antithyroid drugs over 5 years with positive TRAb. Extracted PBMC RNA gave rise to the TCR library. Arm-PCR of CDR3 regions with iRepertoire HTBI primers generated TCR beta libraries. A single record per CDR3 protein comes from TCRdb applying MiXCR to the multiplex PCR reads. The sample lists 700,000 or so distinct CDR3 sequences, around 30% occurring once. The material was peripheral blood mononuclear cells (PBMCs), obtained when the disease was refractory, from a patient treated with antithyroid drugs. The receptors originated from a female donor with Graves disease.

Ten or more counts support this clonotype. The gene calls are TRBV2 and TRBJ1-1; D gene ambiguous. Germline V gene data show CDR1 as SNHLY and CDR2 as FYNNEI. CDR3 size: 18 residues. Between the trimmed V and J ends, which lost 2 bases and 4 bases, there was a span of 23 bases. The CDR3 loop is CASSELRQPSIDGTEAFF. The CDR3, as DNA: TGTGCCAGCAGTGAACTCCGTCAGCCCAGTATCGATGGCACTGAAGCTTTCTTT.

This clonotype has only a few counts. The chain uses TRBV11-2 and TRBJ2-3; D is unresolved. Trimming left V 0 bases short and J 3 bases short, with 4 bases between. The CDR3 extends over 13 amino acids. The germline V gene encodes CDR1 SGHAT and CDR2 FQNNGV. The CDR3 sequence is CASSLDRTDTQYF. The DNA of the CDR3 is TGTGCCAGCAGCTTAGATCGTACAGATACGCAGTATTTT.

The table lists this clonotype with a count of one. It may be a read error: a sequence one base away is much more abundant. This sequence joins TRBV27 and TRBJ2-7; a possible D gene is TRBD1 (5 bases). This CDR3 has 13 amino acids. Germline V gene sequence: CDR1 MNHEY, CDR2 SMNVEV (reference sequence). CDR3 in amino acids: CASRLSGPYEQYF. The CDR3 DNA reads as TGTGCCAGCAGGTTATCAGGGCCCTACGAGCAGTACTTC.

Points on this clonotype: A much larger clone is a single base away; this may be a read error. The chain links TRBV28 to TRBJ1-1; D not resolved. Trimming removed 1 base at V and 5 bases at J, with 8 bases between. CDR3 length equals 13 residues. Germline values: CDR1 MDHEN, CDR2 SYDVKM. CDR3 DNA sequence: TGTGCCAGCAGTTTATCCCCACCGACTGAAGCTTTCTTT. Protein product: CASSLSPPTEAFF. The entire variable domain, with the rest obtained from reference TRBV28 and TRBJ1-1, is as follows: DVKVTQSSRYLVKRTGEKVFLECVQDMDHENMFWYRQDPGLGLRLIYFSYDVKMKEKGDIPEGYSVSREKKERFSLILESASTNQTSMYLCASSLSPPTEAFFGQGTRLTVV.

In this sample, this clonotype turned up many times. The gene calls are TRBV2 and TRBJ1-2, with D possibly being TRBD1 (5 bases). The CDR3 totals 13 residues. Germline CDR1 reads SNHLY; CDR2 reads FYNNEI. Trimming left V 7 bases short and J 3 bases short, with 12 bases between. CDR3: CASIGGDDYGYTF. The DNA for the CDR3 is TGTGCCAGCATCGGAGGGGACGACTATGGCTACACCTTC.

This clonotype came up many times. The V gene is TRBV27, the J gene TRBJ1-1; D may be TRBD1 (5 bases). V was cut by 6 bases and J by 1 base, with 12 bases left in between. Germline CDR1 MNHEY, CDR2 SMNVEV (reference sequence). This CDR3 spans 14 amino acids. CDR3 loop: CASSLRQRNTEAFF. CDR3 DNA: TGTGCCAGCAGCTTACGACAGAGGAACACTGAAGCTTTCTTT.

This clonotype was seen a handful of times. V is TRBV9 and J is TRBJ2-7; 8 bases fit TRBD2. After removal of 0 bases from V and 3 bases from J, the junction contained 8 bases not matched to a gene. This CDR3 is built from 16 residues. Germline V lookup: CDR1 SGDLS, CDR2 YYNGEE. The CDR3 DNA reads TGTGCCAGCAGCGTAGGGGCGGGAGGAGGGATCTACGAGCAGTACTTC. Translated, it gives CASSVGAGGGIYEQYF.

The chain recombines TRBV6-1 with TRBJ1-1; D is perhaps TRBD1 (6 bases). The CDR3 runs to 13 residues. The V gene's germline CDR1 is MNHNS and CDR2 SASEGT. Deletions cut 6 bases from V and 3 bases from J, with 11 bases between. The DNA for the CDR3 is TGTGCCAGCAGACGCCCAGGGGACACTGAAGCTTTCTTT. Residues: CASRRPGDTEAFF.

The chain carries TRBV6-1 and TRBJ1-2, with 7 positions matching TRBD1. V trimming: 7 bases; J trimming: 0 bases; junction bases outside the gene matches: 8. Germline-derived CDR1 and CDR2 are MNHNS and SASEGT. The CDR3 contains 15 residues. The CDR3 DNA reads TGTGCCAGCACCGAAGGACAGGCTACTAACTATGGCTACACCTTC. It is translated as CASTEGQATNYGYTF.